This TCR beta chain was recorded in a study of CD8+ T cells in alopecia areata. cDNA prepared by RNA extraction and subsequent reverse transcription served as the template for sequencing. Repertoires were generated with immunoSEQ multiplex PCR, while TCRdb's copy carries only in-frame clones and drops some. The sample has roughly 150,000 clones; 55% to 65% are singletons. Study-level results: Researchers reported that TCR sharing among patients proved less clear than in mice, possibly HLA-linked. Elevated clonality characterized lesional scalp relative to normal scalp, particularly in alopecia totalis/universalis.

This clone was recorded once. Its antigen is currently unknown. CD4+ and CD8+ T cells were sorted from PBMCs stained for CD3, CD4 and CD8. Per germline, CDR1 SGDLS and CDR2 YYNGEE. The CDR3 loop spans 14 amino acids. Between the trimmed V and J ends, which lost 0 bases and 7 bases, there was a span of 10 bases. The V gene is TRBV9, the J gene TRBJ2-2; no clear D. The receptor's source is a human donor in good health. Sequencing was performed on CD4+ T cells sorted from blood. The CDR3 is CASSVVMEGGELFF. The CDR3, as DNA: TGTGCCAGCAGCGTAGTGATGGAAGGCGGGGAGCTGTTTTTT.